The 3 T cell receptor beta chains in this list originate from one sample, sequenced in a study of beta chain features in type 1 diabetes. Every isolated RNA sample was fully reverse transcribed, so sequencing captured expressed TCRB transcripts. Some clones are missing from TCRdb's copy, which holds only in-frame ones; the method was immunoSEQ multiplex PCR. The sample consists of some 40,000 clones, around half of them appearing once. The sequenced sample was central memory CD4+ T cells from blood. The origin of the receptors is a woman between 18 and 29 years old in good health.

This chain connects TRBV6-5 to TRBJ2-1; 7 nucleotides match TRBD1. This CDR3 is 16 amino acids long. Trimming removed 2 bases from V and 7 bases from J; junction bases left unmatched: 11. From germline, CDR1 is MNHEY and CDR2 SVGAGI. CDR3 sequence reads: CASSYRQGLSYNEQFF. The DNA of the CDR3 is TGTGCCAGCAGTTACCGACAGGGCCTGAGTTATAATGAGCAGTTCTTC.

The chain is built from TRBV7-3 and TRBJ2-1; 9 bases agree with TRBD1. The CDR3 runs 15 residues. The V segment lost 1 base and the J segment 6 bases; nucleotides outside the gene matches: 4. From germline, CDR1 is SGHTA and CDR2 FQGTGA. The CDR3 protein is CASSLSRTGVNEQFF. CDR3 nucleotides: TGTGCCAGCAGCTTAAGCCGGACAGGGGTCAATGAGCAGTTCTTC.

The CDR3 DNA reads as TGCGCCAGCACCCGACAGGGTTCAAACGAGCAGTACTTC. The encoded protein is CASTRQGSNEQYF. The J gene is TRBJ2-7, the V gene TRBV5-1; TRBD1 agrees at 7 bases. The CDR3 is made up of 13 amino acids. CDR1 is SGHRS, CDR2 YFSETQ, per germline. V shed 6 bases and J 5 bases; nucleotides not matched to a gene: 8.